A selection of T cell receptor beta chains follows, all from one sample in a study of OX40 agonist ivuxolimab in advanced cancers. Only in-frame clones appear in the TCRdb table, and some are missing; sequencing was by immunoSEQ multiplex PCR. The sample records over 55,000 clones, roughly nine tenths being singletons. This material consisted of CD4+ or CD8+ T cells sorted from blood, taken in a trial of the OX40 agonist ivuxolimab. The receptor source for this set is an adult with an advanced solid tumor such as melanoma, head and neck, liver or kidney cancer. CDR3s include the opening cysteine and the closing phenylalanine or tryptophan. The D gene is left open where the match is weak. Expanded clones get a size class; other rows say once, few or many, or leave the size out.

D: NA
J: TRBJ2-7
V: TRBV5-6
length: 12
size: NA
CDR3: CASSLTDYEQYF
DNA: TGTGCCAGCAGCTTGACGGACTACGAGCAGTACTTC

D: NA
J: TRBJ1-2
V: TRBV25-1
length: 15
size: NA
CDR3: CASSEFGGGPKGYTF
DNA: TGTGCCAGCAGTGAATTTGGGGGAGGGCCCAAGGGCTACACCTTC

D: TRBD2
J: TRBJ2-5
V: TRBV13
length: 15
size: NA
CDR3: CASSLGLAGLETQYF
DNA: TGTGCCAGCAGCTTAGGACTAGCGGGATTGGAGACCCAGTACTTC

D: NA
J: TRBJ2-2
V: TRBV4-1
length: 17
size: NA
CDR3: CASSQDGRGEGTGELFF
DNA: TGCGCCAGCAGCCAAGATGGGCGGGGAGAGGGCACCGGGGAGCTGTTTTTT

D: NA
J: TRBJ1-1
V: TRBV13
length: 12
size: few
CDR3: CASSLGRPEAFF
DNA: TGTGCCAGCAGCTTAGGTAGACCTGAAGCTTTCTTT

D: TRBD1
J: TRBJ2-2
V: TRBV2
length: 16
size: few
CDR3: CASSERGQAGHGELFF
DNA: TGTGCCAGCAGTGAAAGGGGACAGGCGGGGCACGGGGAGCTGTTTTTT

D: NA
J: TRBJ2-3
V: TRBV2
length: 13
size: NA
CDR3: CASFGALTDTQYF
DNA: TGTGCCAGCTTCGGAGCTCTCACAGATACGCAGTATTTT

D: NA
J: TRBJ2-5
V: TRBV15
length: 13
size: NA
CDR3: CATSPKGGETQYF
DNA: TGTGCCACCAGCCCGAAGGGGGGGGAGACCCAGTACTTC

D: NA
J: TRBJ1-2
V: TRBV29-1
length: 13
size: NA
CDR3: CSVWGAGDYGYTF
DNA: TGCAGCGTGTGGGGGGCAGGGGACTATGGCTACACCTTC

D: NA
J: TRBJ1-1
V: TRBV19
length: 14
size: NA
CDR3: CASRQGADGTEAFF
DNA: TGTGCCAGTAGGCAGGGAGCTGACGGAACTGAAGCTTTCTTT

D: NA
J: TRBJ2-3
V: TRBV6-5
length: 15
size: NA
CDR3: CASSYDSGGTDTQYF
DNA: TGTGCCAGCAGTTACGATTCAGGGGGGACAGATACGCAGTATTTT

D: NA
J: TRBJ2-1
V: TRBV11-1
length: 11
size: NA
CDR3: CASSLNNEQFF
DNA: TGTGCCAGCAGCTTAAACAATGAGCAGTTCTTC

D: TRBD1
J: TRBJ1-2
V: TRBV15
length: 16
size: NA
CDR3: CATSRARDRRFYGYTF
DNA: TGTGCCACCAGCAGAGCCCGGGACAGGAGGTTCTATGGCTACACCTTC

D: TRBD2
J: TRBJ2-3
V: TRBV5-4
length: 16
size: NA
CDR3: CASSLVLAEGTDTQYF
DNA: TGTGCCAGCAGCCTTGTCCTAGCGGAGGGGACAGATACGCAGTATTTT

D: NA
J: TRBJ1-2
V: TRBV7-3
length: 13
size: few
CDR3: CASSPRQIYGYTF
DNA: TGTGCCAGCAGCCCCCGCCAAATCTATGGCTACACCTTC

D: TRBD1
J: TRBJ2-7
V: TRBV6-5
length: 16
size: NA
CDR3: CASSYSTGTGGYEQYF
DNA: TGTGCCAGCAGTTACTCGACCGGGACAGGAGGATACGAGCAGTACTTC

D: TRBD1
J: TRBJ2-5
V: TRBV15
length: 16
size: NA
CDR3: CATSSGATGLEGTQYF
DNA: TGTGCCACCAGCAGTGGTGCGACAGGGTTAGAGGGGACCCAGTACTTC

D: TRBD1
J: TRBJ1-5
V: TRBV30
length: 14
size: NA
CDR3: CAWSRTGYNQPQHF
DNA: TGTGCCTGGAGTCGGACAGGGTACAATCAGCCCCAGCATTTT

D: NA
J: TRBJ1-1
V: TRBV5-4
length: 13
size: NA
CDR3: CASSYYRATEAFF
DNA: TGTGCCAGCAGCTATTACAGGGCGACTGAAGCTTTCTTT

D: TRBD1
J: TRBJ2-3
V: TRBV7-9
length: 16
size: NA
CDR3: CASSTRQGISSDTQYF
DNA: TGTGCCAGCAGCACCCGACAGGGGATTAGCTCGGATACGCAGTATTTT

D: NA
J: TRBJ2-2
V: TRBV5-1
length: 13
size: NA
CDR3: CASSLSYTGELFF
DNA: TGCGCCAGCAGCTTGAGCTACACCGGGGAGCTGTTTTTT

D: NA
J: TRBJ1-5
V: TRBV14
length: 15
size: NA
CDR3: CASSSRRESNQPQHF
DNA: TGTGCCAGCAGCAGTCGGAGGGAAAGCAATCAGCCCCAGCATTTT

D: TRBD2
J: TRBJ2-5
V: TRBV7-9
length: 16
size: NA
CDR3: CASSLLSSGPQETQYF
DNA: TGTGCCAGCAGCTTACTTTCTAGCGGGCCCCAAGAGACCCAGTACTTC

D: TRBD2
J: TRBJ2-2
V: TRBV5-1
length: 18
size: once
CDR3: CASSITTGGRKGSGELFF
DNA: TGCGCCAGCAGCATAACCACTGGCGGGAGGAAGGGATCCGGGGAGCTGTTTTTT

D: TRBD1
J: TRBJ2-7
V: TRBV4-3
length: 13
size: once
CDR3: CASSRAQGVGQYF
DNA: TGCGCCAGCAGTAGAGCTCAGGGGGTAGGGCAGTACTTC

D: TRBD2
J: TRBJ2-3
V: TRBV30
length: 15
size: NA
CDR3: CAWNELAGFSDTQYF
DNA: TGTGCCTGGAATGAGTTAGCGGGATTCTCAGATACGCAGTATTTT

D: NA
J: TRBJ2-7
V: TRBV6-5
length: 15
size: NA
CDR3: CASRGRGVSPYEQYF
DNA: TGTGCCAGCAGGGGTAGGGGGGTTAGCCCCTACGAGCAGTACTTC

D: TRBD2
J: TRBJ2-7
V: TRBV15
length: 16
size: NA
CDR3: CATSRGVSGSPYEQYF
DNA: TGTGCCACCAGCAGAGGGGTTAGCGGGAGCCCCTACGAGCAGTACTTC

D: NA
J: TRBJ1-1
V: TRBV27
length: 15
size: NA
CDR3: CASSLSSTLNTEAFF
DNA: TGTGCCAGCAGTTTATCATCCACACTGAACACTGAAGCTTTCTTT

D: NA
J: TRBJ2-5
V: TRBV2
length: 14
size: NA
CDR3: CASSPRDTQETQYF
DNA: TGTGCCAGCAGTCCCCGGGACACGCAAGAGACCCAGTACTTC

D: NA
J: TRBJ2-1
V: TRBV10-1
length: 18
size: NA
CDR3: CASSESAFEDRPYNEQFF
DNA: TGCGCCAGCAGTGAGTCCGCTTTCGAGGACAGACCCTACAATGAGCAGTTCTTC

D: TRBD2
J: TRBJ2-1
V: TRBV13
length: 16
size: NA
CDR3: CASSSRGLAGIDKQFF
DNA: TGTGCCAGCAGCTCCCGCGGACTAGCGGGAATAGATAAGCAGTTCTTC

D: TRBD2
J: TRBJ2-7
V: TRBV7-2
length: 15
size: NA
CDR3: CASSRTSGVSYEQYF
DNA: TGTGCCAGCAGCCGTACTAGCGGGGTCTCCTACGAGCAGTACTTC

D: TRBD1
J: TRBJ2-1
V: TRBV9
length: 16
size: NA
CDR3: CASSVDWDSSYNEQFF
DNA: TGTGCCAGCAGCGTAGATTGGGACAGCTCCTACAATGAGCAGTTCTTC

D: NA
J: TRBJ1-1
V: TRBV6-1
length: 14
size: NA
CDR3: CASSFTGSYTEAFF
DNA: TGTGCCAGCAGTTTTACAGGGTCCTACACTGAAGCTTTCTTT

D: NA
J: TRBJ2-1
V: TRBV7-8
length: 16
size: NA
CDR3: CASSYLGSTGYNEQFF
DNA: TGTGCCAGCAGCTACCTTGGGAGTACGGGCTACAATGAGCAGTTCTTC

D: NA
J: TRBJ1-2
V: TRBV27
length: 15
size: NA
CDR3: CASSLVAGNNYGYTF
DNA: TGTGCCAGCAGTTTAGTGGCAGGGAATAACTATGGCTACACCTTC

D: NA
J: TRBJ2-7
V: TRBV6-5
length: 14
size: NA
CDR3: CASSYSIETYEQYF
DNA: TGTGCCAGCAGTTACTCGATCGAGACCTACGAGCAGTACTTC

D: NA
J: TRBJ1-1
V: TRBV4-3
length: 15
size: NA
CDR3: CASSQVIWGRTEAFF
DNA: TGCGCCAGCAGCCAAGTTATCTGGGGGCGAACTGAAGCTTTCTTT

D: NA
J: TRBJ1-4
V: TRBV6-5
length: 13
size: NA
CDR3: CASSGGQNEKLFF
DNA: TGTGCCAGCAGCGGGGGGCAGAATGAAAAACTGTTTTTT

D: NA
J: TRBJ2-7
V: TRBV29-1
length: 10
size: NA
CDR3: CSVVSGEQYF
DNA: TGCAGCGTTGTGTCGGGCGAGCAGTACTTC

D: TRBD1
J: TRBJ2-5
V: TRBV15
length: 17
size: NA
CDR3: CATSRDKVRQGGETQYF
DNA: TGTGCCACCAGCAGAGATAAGGTCCGACAGGGCGGGGAGACCCAGTACTTC

D: NA
J: TRBJ1-5
V: TRBV4-3
length: 16
size: NA
CDR3: CASSQDWAIRSQPQHF
DNA: TGCGCCAGCAGCCAAGATTGGGCGATTCGGAGTCAGCCCCAGCATTTT

D: TRBD1
J: TRBJ1-5
V: TRBV27
length: 15
size: NA
CDR3: CASSLGSRGVRPQHF
DNA: TGTGCCAGCAGTTTAGGTAGCAGGGGGGTTCGGCCCCAGCATTTT

D: TRBD1
J: TRBJ2-7
V: TRBV2
length: 15
size: NA
CDR3: CASDTPGTGHYEQYF
DNA: TGTGCCAGCGACACCCCCGGGACAGGGCATTACGAGCAGTACTTC

D: NA
J: TRBJ1-2
V: TRBV27
length: 15
size: NA
CDR3: CASSLAAGAFYGYTF
DNA: TGTGCCAGCAGTTTAGCGGCAGGGGCATTCTATGGCTACACCTTC

D: TRBD2
J: TRBJ2-7
V: TRBV5-1
length: 17
size: NA
CDR3: CASSLTRPSGSTYEQYF
DNA: TGCGCCAGCAGCTTGACACGGCCGAGCGGGAGTACCTACGAGCAGTACTTC

D: TRBD1
J: TRBJ1-5
V: TRBV27
length: 19
size: NA
CDR3: CASRLTRYLDRGTNQPQHF
DNA: TGTGCCAGCAGGTTAACCCGCTACTTAGACAGGGGGACAAATCAGCCCCAGCATTTT

D: TRBD1
J: TRBJ1-5
V: TRBV6-6
length: 15
size: few
CDR3: CASNPGTGGYQPQHF
DNA: TGTGCCAGCAACCCCGGGACAGGGGGTTATCAGCCCCAGCATTTT

D: TRBD1
J: TRBJ2-1
V: TRBV15
length: 15
size: once
CDR3: CATNLRDRGRNEQFF
DNA: TGTGCCACCAACCTCAGGGACAGGGGGCGCAATGAGCAGTTCTTC

D: TRBD1
J: TRBJ1-5
V: TRBV30
length: 14
size: NA
CDR3: CAWSPGQGHQPQHF
DNA: TGTGCCTGGAGTCCGGGACAGGGGCATCAGCCCCAGCATTTT

D: NA
J: TRBJ2-1
V: TRBV7-3
length: 14
size: NA
CDR3: CASSPDGSYNEQFF
DNA: TGTGCCAGCAGCCCGGACGGCTCCTACAATGAGCAGTTCTTC

D: TRBD2
J: TRBJ2-5
V: TRBV4-2
length: 16
size: NA
CDR3: CASSQDQGAGEETQYF
DNA: TGTGCCAGCAGCCAAGATCAAGGTGCGGGAGAAGAGACCCAGTACTTC

D: NA
J: TRBJ2-7
V: TRBV27
length: 15
size: once
CDR3: CASSLNGGGENEQYF
DNA: TGTGCCAGCAGTTTAAACGGGGGAGGAGAAAACGAGCAGTACTTC

D: NA
J: TRBJ1-3
V: TRBV28
length: 10
size: NA
CDR3: CPPPGNTIYF
DNA: TGCCCTCCTCCTGGAAACACCATATATTTT

D: NA
J: TRBJ1-4
V: TRBV6-6
length: 12
size: NA
CDR3: CASGTVNEKLFF
DNA: TGTGCCAGCGGAACGGTGAATGAAAAACTGTTTTTT

D: NA
J: TRBJ2-1
V: TRBV6-4
length: 14
size: NA
CDR3: CASSVGSEVNEQFF
DNA: TGTGCCAGCAGTGTTGGTAGCGAGGTCAATGAGCAGTTCTTC

D: NA
J: TRBJ2-2
V: TRBV27
length: 13
size: NA
CDR3: CASSFASTGELFF
DNA: TGTGCCAGCAGTTTTGCGTCTACCGGGGAGCTGTTTTTT

D: TRBD2
J: TRBJ2-1
V: TRBV11-2
length: 16
size: NA
CDR3: CASSLGGGLAGNEQFF
DNA: TGTGCCAGCAGCTTAGGGGGGGGCCTAGCGGGTAATGAGCAGTTCTTC

D: NA
J: TRBJ1-5
V: TRBV28
length: 15
size: NA
CDR3: CASSFGRVSDQPQHF
DNA: TGTGCCAGCAGTTTTGGCAGGGTATCGGATCAGCCCCAGCATTTT